This TCR beta chain was recovered during a study of response to subunit inactivated influenza vaccine. Study-wide points: It was suggested by the authors that few new T cells are recruited by each seasonal influenza vaccination.

The CDR3 is 15 residues long. V shed 0 bases and J shed 2 bases, with 12 bases lying between them. Germline lookup yields CDR1 SGHKS and CDR2 YYEKEE (reference sequence). This clonotype was seen a few times. Its antigen is still unknown. From the RT-PCR reads, TCRdb called clonotypes with MiXCR, one entry per CDR3 protein. The table records roughly 700,000 distinct CDR3 sequences, roughly 14% of them present only once. Here the sequenced sample was PBMCs from blood, taken around 15 days before vaccination. This receptor was identified in a man aged 50-59 years who received an inactivated influenza vaccine. The chain combines TRBV5-5 with TRBJ2-7; possible D gene TRBD2, 6 bases. CDR3 loop: CASSLGDWSPYEQYF. The CDR3 DNA reads TGTGCCAGCAGCTTGGGGGACTGGTCCCCCTACGAGCAGTACTTC.